A single sample gave rise to the 15 T cell receptor beta chains below, sequenced in a study of T cell changes during pregnancy in multiple sclerosis. This table comes from immunoSEQ multiplex PCR, and its TCRdb copy is limited to in-frame clones, with some not included. The sample lists around 31,000 clones, 87% occurring once. The material sequenced was CD8+ T cells from peripheral blood mononuclear cells, taken in the first trimester of pregnancy. The receptors were sampled from a female donor with multiple sclerosis, enrolled in a pregnancy study.

This CDR3 is CASTPGAGGVYEQYF. As DNA, the CDR3 is TGTGCCAGCACCCCTGGGGCAGGGGGCGTTTACGAGCAGTACTTC. The V gene is TRBV11-2, the J gene TRBJ2-7; 8 bases match TRBD1. The V and J ends lost 7 bases and 4 bases, in that order; junction bases with no gene match: 12. Germline V lookup: CDR1 SGHAT, CDR2 FQNNGV. The CDR3 covers 15 residues.

The CDR3 sequence: CASSPTGDVGSGANVLTF. CDR3 sequence (DNA): TGTGCCAGCAGTCCGACAGGGGACGTTGGCTCTGGGGCCAACGTCCTGACTTTC. The rearrangement links TRBV7-3 to TRBJ2-6; 8 nucleotides agree with TRBD1. Germline-derived CDR1 and CDR2 are SGHTA and FQGTGA. The V gene end was trimmed by 6 bases and the J gene end by 0 bases; junction bases not matched to a gene: 10. This CDR3 has 18 amino acids.

The chain is built from TRBV19 and TRBJ1-5, with TRBD1 as a possible D gene (5 bases). V was shortened by 7 bases and J by 4 bases, with 8 bases between the two germline ends. The length of the CDR3 is 12 residues. CDR1 LNHDA and CDR2 SQIVND come from the germline V gene (reference sequence). The CDR3 nucleotides are TGTGCCAGTACCCAGGGAAATCAGCCCCAGCATTTT. This encodes CASTQGNQPQHF.

This clone was seen just once. J is TRBJ1-5 and V is TRBV12-5; no clear D. CDR1 and CDR2 from the germline V gene are LGHNT and FRNRAP. There are 12 residues in the CDR3. V dropped 6 bases and J dropped 10 bases, with 13 bases sitting between them. The CDR3 coding sequence is TGTGCTAGTGGCCTCCAGTCGTACCCCCAGCATTTT. Residues: CASGLQSYPQHF.

The chain couples TRBV9 to TRBJ2-1, with TRBD1 as a possible D gene (6 bases). V was pared by 6 bases and J by 5 bases, with 12 bases between. This CDR3 spans 13 amino acids. Germline-derived CDR1 and CDR2 are SGDLS and YYNGEE. CDR3 amino acids: CASKGDLHNEQFF. The CDR3, as DNA: TGTGCCAGCAAGGGGGACCTACACAATGAGCAGTTCTTC.

This clone was observed a single time. This CDR3 is CASGTPGNYGYTF. As DNA, the CDR3 is TGTGCCAGCGGAACTCCGGGGAACTATGGCTACACCTTC. This sequence joins TRBV6-1 and TRBJ1-2; D call uncertain. The CDR3 is 13 amino acids. Deletions cut 8 bases from V and 2 bases from J, with 12 bases between. Germline lookup yields CDR1 MNHNS and CDR2 SASEGT.

V and J are TRBV9 and TRBJ2-1; D is possibly TRBD2 (5 bases). The CDR3 runs to 14 residues. V gave up 4 bases and J gave up 6 bases, with 14 bases separating them. In germline, CDR1 is SGDLS, CDR2 YYNGEE. The CDR3 spells CASSTSGGRNEQFF. DNA of the CDR3: TGTGCCAGCAGCACCTCTGGAGGTCGCAATGAGCAGTTCTTC.

The chain carries TRBV15 and TRBJ2-7; 10 nucleotides agree with TRBD2. CDR1 LNHNV and CDR2 YYDKDF come from the germline V gene (reference sequence). The CDR3 spans 17 residues. J gave up 0 bases and V 0 bases, and 5 bases lay outside the gene matches. CDR3 nucleotide sequence: TGTGCCACCAGCAGAGATTTAAAGCGGGAGGGCTCCTACGAGCAGTACTTC. The encoded protein is CATSRDLKREGSYEQYF.

The sample holds one count of this clone. The chain links TRBV10-3 to TRBJ2-3; D ambiguous. The V gene's germline CDR1 is ENHRY and CDR2 SYGVKD. CDR3 length: 17 residues. V was clipped by 4 bases and J by 2 bases, with 19 bases between them. Here the CDR3 reads CAISALPDQAYTDTQYF. CDR3 DNA sequence: TGTGCCATCAGTGCTCTCCCCGATCAAGCATACACAGATACGCAGTATTTT.

V is TRBV6-5 and J is TRBJ2-2, with TRBD1 matching over 10 bases. The CDR3 has 15 residues. After removal of 4 bases from V and 5 bases from J, the junction contained 4 bases not matched to a gene. The germline gives CDR1 MNHEY, CDR2 SVGAGI. CDR3: CASSFRTGGTGELFF. CDR3 DNA: TGTGCCAGCAGTTTCAGGACAGGGGGAACCGGGGAGCTGTTTTTT.

V and J are TRBV7-3 and TRBJ2-3; 8 bases line up with TRBD2. V shed 6 bases, J shed 2 bases, and the junction held 7 bases outside the gene matches. This CDR3 has 15 residues. Germline V CDR1 and CDR2: SGHTA, FQGTGA. The CDR3 protein is CASSYSGTATDTQYF. CDR3 bases: TGTGCCAGCAGTTATAGCGGGACGGCCACAGATACGCAGTATTTT. Based on the CDR3 plus reference TRBV7-3 and TRBJ2-3, the full variable domain is GAGVSQTPSNKVTEKGKYVELRCDPISGHTALYWYRQSLGQGPEFLIYFQGTGAADDSGLPNDRFFAVRPEGSVSTLKIQRTERGDSAVYLCASSYSGTATDTQYFGPGTRLTVL.

This clone has a handful of counts. The V gene is TRBV7-8, the J gene TRBJ2-7; no clear D. The CDR3 extends over 13 amino acids. The germline gives CDR1 SGHVS, CDR2 FQNEAQ. V was pared by 6 bases and J by 4 bases, with 13 bases between. The CDR3 sequence is CASSPPSMYEQYF. The DNA of the CDR3 is TGTGCCAGCAGTCCGCCGAGCATGTACGAGCAGTACTTC.

The genes are TRBV6-4 and TRBJ2-2; possibly TRBD2 for D (6 bases). The CDR3 covers 16 residues. V was shortened by 2 bases and J by 7 bases, with 17 bases between the two germline ends. Germline V gene data show CDR1 as MRHNA and CDR2 as SNTAGT. CDR3 DNA: TGTGCCAGCAGTGACAAGGATGGAGGGGAAGGCGGGGAGCTGTTTTTT. It specifies CASSDKDGGEGGELFF.

The V call is TRBV4-3, the J call TRBJ2-7; a possible D gene is TRBD2 (6 bases). The V and J ends lost 4 bases and 2 bases respectively, with 18 bases between them. Germline CDR1 is LGHNA and CDR2 is YSLEER. This CDR3 has 16 amino acids. The CDR3: CASSPGGNPTPYEQYF. CDR3 DNA: TGCGCCAGCAGCCCTGGGGGGAACCCGACTCCCTACGAGCAGTACTTC.

This clone was recorded only once. V usage is TRBV27 and J usage is TRBJ2-7; 9 bases fit TRBD1. The V and J ends lost 5 bases and 7 bases, in that order; junction bases with no gene match: 15. The CDR3 is made up of 16 amino acids. Germline V lookup: CDR1 MNHEY, CDR2 SMNVEV (reference sequence). CDR3 residues: CASSLAAGTGSREQYF. CDR3 DNA sequence: TGTGCCAGCAGTCTAGCCGCAGGGACAGGGTCGCGGGAGCAGTACTTC.